Shown below are 16 T cell receptor beta chains from a single sample sequenced in a study of early T cells in non-severe SARS-CoV-2 infection. TCRdb analysed the 5' RACE reads with MiXCR anew, one entry per CDR3 protein. The sample holds some 82,000 distinct CDR3 sequences; around 5.6% are singletons and the top ten take about 8%. Source material: whole blood. The receptors were gathered from an adult who was a healthcare worker with PCR-confirmed SARS-CoV-2 infection or an uninfected control (not recorded which).

A single count supports this clonotype. V usage is TRBV11-2 and J usage is TRBJ2-7; the D gene is possibly TRBD1 (5 bases). The germline V gene encodes CDR1 SGHAT and CDR2 FQNNGV. The CDR3 extends over 15 amino acids. V was pared by 5 bases and J by 3 bases, with 17 bases between. The CDR3: CASSPEVGANYEQYF. The DNA for the CDR3 is TGTGCCAGCAGCCCAGAAGTTGGGGCTAACTACGAGCAGTACTTC.

V and J are TRBV19 and TRBJ1-5; D not certain. Per the germline V gene, CDR1 is LNHDA and CDR2 is SQIVND (reference sequence). CDR3 size: 13 residues. The germline V and J ends were trimmed by 9 bases and 5 bases, with 14 bases remaining between them. The chain's CDR3 is CASCSGRYQPQHF. In DNA form, the CDR3 reads TGTGCCAGCTGTTCAGGTCGGTATCAGCCCCAGCATTTT.

This clonotype has ten or more counts. The chain joins TRBV6-1 to TRBJ2-2; 7 bases match TRBD1. V shed 6 bases and J 6 bases; nucleotides not matched to a gene: 10. CDR3 size: 15 residues. Germline V gives CDR1 MNHNS, CDR2 SASEGT. CDR3 in DNA: TGTGCCAGCAGCTCACGAGGGGGCTCGGCCGGGGAGCTGTTTTTT. Translation gives CASSSRGGSAGELFF.

The chain is built from TRBV7-8 and TRBJ2-1; tentatively, D is TRBD2 (5 bases). The CDR3 consists of 13 residues. Trimming left V 6 bases short and J 8 bases short, with 14 bases between. CDR1 and CDR2 (germline): SGHVS, FQNEAQ. The CDR3 sequence is CASRRAASHEQFF. The DNA of the CDR3 is TGTGCCAGCAGGCGGGCAGCGAGCCATGAGCAGTTCTTC.

This clonotype was seen ten or more times. The V call is TRBV11-2, the J call TRBJ2-7, with 12 bases identical to TRBD2. Trimming at V came to 3 bases and at J to 0 bases, leaving 6 bases not matched to a gene. The CDR3 length is 17 residues. Germline loops: CDR1 SGHAT, CDR2 FQNNGV. The CDR3 nucleotides read TGTGCCAGCAGCTTCGCCGTACTAGCGGGAGGCTCCTACGAGCAGTACTTC. It codes for CASSFAVLAGGSYEQYF.

There are many counts of this clonotype. V usage is TRBV24-1 and J usage is TRBJ2-1; 7 bases agree with TRBD2. There are 16 residues in the CDR3. The germline V gene encodes CDR1 KGHDR and CDR2 SFDVKD. With 4 bases clipped from V and 3 bases from J, the junction kept 8 bases outside the gene matches. The CDR3 region is CATSDPLAGVYNEQFF. The CDR3 nucleotides are TGTGCCACCAGTGACCCCTTGGCGGGGGTCTACAATGAGCAGTTCTTC.

This clonotype was counted many times. This sequence joins TRBV29-1 and TRBJ2-5; D is undetermined. Per the germline V gene, CDR1 is SQVTM and CDR2 is ANQGSEA. This CDR3 has 14 amino acids. Trimming cost V 6 bases and J 2 bases, with 16 bases left between them. CDR3 in amino acids: CSVQRGSGQETQYF. The CDR3 region has the DNA TGCAGCGTCCAAAGAGGATCCGGGCAAGAGACCCAGTACTTC.

This clonotype was observed a few times. The chain is built from TRBV6-6 and TRBJ1-1; D may be TRBD1 (6 bases). Germline CDR1 and CDR2: MNHNY and SVGAGI (reference sequence). Trimming took 6 bases from V and 3 from J, leaving 14 bases between them. The CDR3 length is 14 residues. For the CDR3, the DNA is TGTGCCAGCAGCCCCCGCAGGGGTGACACTGAAGCTTTCTTT. Its protein is CASSPRRGDTEAFF.

This clonotype was counted many times. The chain is built from TRBV20-1 and TRBJ2-4; D may be TRBD1 (7 bases). This CDR3 comprises 13 residues. Trimming removed 6 bases from V and 6 bases from J, with 15 bases in between. Germline CDR1 is DFQATT and CDR2 is SNEGSKA (reference sequence). The CDR3 is CSARHQGGNIQYF. As DNA, the CDR3 is TGCAGTGCCCGGCACCAGGGGGGAAACATTCAGTACTTC.

Note on this clonotype: A junction end diverges from the germline sequence, so it may reflect a read error. The chain carries TRBV7-2 and TRBJ2-3; 7 bases match TRBD1. CDR1 and CDR2 from the germline V gene are SGHTA and FQGNSA. The CDR3 sequence is 14 residues long. In DNA, the CDR3 is TGTGTCAGCAAACGGGACAGCAAAACAGATACGCAGTATTTT. Its translation: CVSKRDSKTDTQYF.

This clonotype was picked up many times. The CDR3 region has the DNA TGTGCCAACCTTGACCCTGGGGCCAACGTCCTGACTTTC. It translates to CANLDPGANVLTF. The V and J genes are TRBV2 and TRBJ2-6; D is unresolved. The V end was cut by 10 bases, the J end by 2 bases, with 9 bases between. The CDR3 sequence is 13 residues long. Germline values: CDR1 SNHLY, CDR2 FYNNEI. Complete variable domain (other parts from reference TRBV2 and TRBJ2-6): EPEVTQTPSHQVTQMGQEVILRCVPISNHLYFYWYRQILGQKVEFLVSFYNNEISEKSEIFDDQFSVERPDGSNFTLKIRSTKLEDSAMYFCANLDPGANVLTFGAGSRLTVL.

Remarks on this clonotype: A read error is likely, as this CDR3 ends without the conserved phenylalanine or tryptophan. The chain employs TRBV7-9 and TRBJ1-1; no reliable D call. Trimming removed 6 bases from V and 1 base from J, with 9 bases in between. Germline values: CDR1 SEHNR, CDR2 FQNEAQ (reference sequence). The CDR3 spans 13 residues. CDR3 sequence reads: CASSFTENTEAFS. In DNA, the CDR3 is TGTGCCAGCAGTTTCACAGAGAACACTGAAGCTTTCTCT.

This clonotype was counted a few times. The chain carries TRBV18 and TRBJ2-7; the match to TRBD2 covers 9 bases. The CDR3 contains 16 residues. The trim removed 1 base at V and 0 bases at J, leaving 4 bases unmatched. Germline V gene sequence: CDR1 KGHSH, CDR2 LQKENI. CDR3 in amino acids: CASSPRRGGSSYEQYF. CDR3 DNA: TGTGCCAGCTCACCACGGCGGGGGGGAAGCTCCTACGAGCAGTACTTC.

This clonotype was seen more than once but under ten times. The chain is built from TRBV29-1 and TRBJ2-3, with D hard to call. CDR1 is SQVTM and CDR2 is ANQGSEA in the germline V gene. Trimming removed 6 bases from V and 1 base from J, with 11 bases in between. CDR3 length equals 13 residues. The CDR3 DNA sequence: TGCAGCGTCTTAGCAGACCGCACAGATACGCAGTATTTT. It translates to CSVLADRTDTQYF.

DNA of the CDR3: TGTGCCTGGAGTGTACACCGCACAGATACGCAGTATTTT. This codes for CAWSVHRTDTQYF. The chain uses TRBV30 and TRBJ2-3; D call uncertain. Trimming cost V 0 bases and J 1 base, with 5 bases left between them. Germline CDR1 is GTSNPN and CDR2 is SVGIG (reference sequence). The CDR3 is 13 amino acids.

This clonotype was seen a handful of times. J is TRBJ1-1 and V is TRBV20-1; no reliable D call. Trimming removed 3 bases at V and 3 bases at J, with 8 bases between. The CDR3 has 12 residues. Germline-derived CDR1 and CDR2 are DFQATT and SNEGSKA (reference sequence). The CDR3, as DNA: TGCAGTGCTAGTGAAAGGTACACTGAAGCTTTCTTT. Amino acid sequence: CSASERYTEAFF.